Sequencing of this TCR beta chain was carried out in a study of T cells in Graves' hyperthyroidism and ophthalmopathy (dated by TCRdb to the late 2010s). Some background on the complete study: Peripheral blood was collected at initial diagnosis, before any treatment. After sampling, hyperthyroidism patients received methimazole starting at 30 mg daily, and ophthalmopathy patients received high-dose intravenous methylprednisolone. The roughly 100 discovery patients were randomly divided into training and test sets at a 7:3 ratio. Prospective prediction of ophthalmopathy was tested in an independent validation cohort consisting of some 20 hyperthyroidism patients and 15 or so patients who later progressed to ophthalmopathy. In several Graves' hyperthyroidism patients, the study also compared T-cell repertoires from thyroid tissue with T-cell repertoires from blood. A discovery cohort of approximately 100 patients, approximately 45 with Graves' ophthalmopathy and over 55 with stable Graves' hyperthyroidism, was used to find distinguishing TCR V-J signatures. The paper reports TCR Vbeta CDR3 sequencing of some 140 peripheral blood samples: some 41 ophthalmopathy, fewer than 80 hyperthyroidism and about 17 progressor patients.

As encoded in the germline V gene (reference sequence), CDR1 is SEHNR while CDR2 is FQNEAQ. Counted from cysteine to phenylalanine, this CDR3 has 14 amino acids. The retained sequence is limited to the CDR3, 42 bases, with the frame set at the first base. V and J are truncated by 5 bases and 0 bases respectively, leaving an intervening sequence of 8 bases. The sample holds many counts of this clonotype. Its antigen is not yet known. The input lacks base qualities; no much larger clone sits a single base away. Amplification of TCR beta CDR3 regions was carried out from RNA transcripts. For the first round of RT-PCR on the TCR CDR3, the HTBI primer set was used together with the Qiagen OneStep RT-PCR kit. Libraries were constructed in a second round of multiplex PCR, after which size selection and purification were performed. Sequencing of the libraries was done on an Illumina HiSeq2000 using paired-end 100 bp reads. The authors' pipeline ran thus. SOAPnuke was used to process the raw data, removing reads that contained adapters or uncalled bases, had a mean Phred below 15, or lacked an exact match to the constant primer or identifier. COPE v1.2.5 was used to merge high-quality paired reads, and clonotypes were defined as unique nucleotide sequences. MiTCR v1.1 was used to align clonotypes to the IMGT TRBV, TRBD and TRBJ reference segments. Analysis was restricted to V-J combinations with a frequency above 0.0001, which covered 99% to 99.2% of repertoires. A TCS score was defined as the ratio of F50 (clonal expansion) to E x V (chaos), with BLOSUM62-based TCRdist applied between CDR3 peptides within each V-J. Welch's t-statistics and random forest reduced around 510 V-J features to roughly 13, which were used in a naive Bayes classifier (R e1071). The similarity between thyroid and blood repertoires was quantified using the Morisita-Horn index. The public reads were reanalyzed by TCRdb: fastp trimming at Q25, MiXCR alignment, in-frame beta chains only. Under each unique CDR3 protein, matching rows form one entry showing the most common genes and DNA. TCRdb, not the authors, supplied the V and J calls. The sample table records 85,000 to 110,000 distinct CDR3 sequences; 40% to 50% of these occur just once. Together, the top ten hold about 25% of the sample.

A patient counted as having stable Graves' hyperthyroidism if no progression to ophthalmopathy occurred over 18 months of follow-up. The hyperthyroidism patients were between 18 and 65 years old and newly diagnosed, with a disease duration of less than 2 months. Exclusion was applied to patients with uncontrolled infections, other autoimmune diseases, pregnancy or lactation. Diagnoses were established on the basis of clinical symptoms, serum thyroxine and TRAb, thyroid ultrasound, and orbital computed tomography. Ficoll-Paque density gradient centrifugation was used to isolate PBMCs from about 9 ml of fresh peripheral blood. Total RNA was extracted with Trizol reagent, and quality was checked on an Agilent 2100 Bioanalyzer. The research as a whole found: During validation, the model predicted progression to ophthalmopathy a median of about 6.5 months ahead of onset, with 70.59% sensitivity and under 85% specificity. No statistical method was used to fix the sample size in advance, and group allocation was not hidden from the investigators. A model built on a 13 V-J signature distinguished ophthalmopathy from stable hyperthyroidism, reaching around 88% sensitivity and 81.08% specificity in cross-validation and 80%/75% in testing. Most expanded thyroid clonotypes (frequency above 0.001) were also detected in blood, suggesting blood repertoires may reflect thyroid immune responses.

The TCR originated in a man between 35 and 55 years old with Graves' hyperthyroidism. The rearranged segments are TRBV7-9 and TRBJ1-5, with no confidently assigned D gene. Sequences were obtained from blood. The DNA reads as follows: TGTGCCAGCAGCCTCTCGGTTAGCAATCAGCCCCAGCATTTT. It translates as CASSLSVSNQPQHF.